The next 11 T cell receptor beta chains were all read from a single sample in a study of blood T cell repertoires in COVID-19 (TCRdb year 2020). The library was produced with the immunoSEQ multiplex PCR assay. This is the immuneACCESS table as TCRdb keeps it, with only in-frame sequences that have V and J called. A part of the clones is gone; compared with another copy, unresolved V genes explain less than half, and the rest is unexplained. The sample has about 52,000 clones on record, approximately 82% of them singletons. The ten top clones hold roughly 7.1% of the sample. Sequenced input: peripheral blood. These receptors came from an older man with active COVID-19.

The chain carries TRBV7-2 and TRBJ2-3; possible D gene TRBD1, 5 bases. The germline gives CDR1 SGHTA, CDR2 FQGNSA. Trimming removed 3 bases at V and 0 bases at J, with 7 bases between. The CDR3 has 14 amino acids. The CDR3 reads CASSLTASTDTQYF. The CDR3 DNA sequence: TGTGCCAGCAGCTTGACAGCTAGCACAGATACGCAGTATTTT.

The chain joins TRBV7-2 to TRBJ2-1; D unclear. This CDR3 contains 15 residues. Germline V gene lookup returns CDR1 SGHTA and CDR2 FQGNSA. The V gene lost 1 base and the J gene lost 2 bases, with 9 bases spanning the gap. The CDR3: CASSLGSNPYNEQFF. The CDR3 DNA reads TGTGCCAGCAGCTTAGGTTCTAACCCCTACAATGAGCAGTTCTTC.

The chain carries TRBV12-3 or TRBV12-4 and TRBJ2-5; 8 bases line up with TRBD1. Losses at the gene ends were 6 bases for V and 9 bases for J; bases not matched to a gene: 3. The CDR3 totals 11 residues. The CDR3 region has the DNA TGTGCCAGCAGCGACAGGGGCCCCCAGTACTTC. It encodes CASSDRGPQYF.

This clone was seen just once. The CDR3 DNA reads as TGTGCCAGCAGCCCCCGGGGGGCGGGTGAGCAGTTCTTC. Residues: CASSPRGAGEQFF. J is TRBJ2-1 and V is TRBV3-1 (or the pseudogene TRBV3-2), with TRBD2 as a possible D gene (7 bases). Germline V gene sequence: CDR1 LGHDT, CDR2 YNNKEL (reference sequence). The CDR3 is 13 residues long. Trimming shortened V by 4 bases and J by 9 bases, and 13 bases separated the two germline ends.

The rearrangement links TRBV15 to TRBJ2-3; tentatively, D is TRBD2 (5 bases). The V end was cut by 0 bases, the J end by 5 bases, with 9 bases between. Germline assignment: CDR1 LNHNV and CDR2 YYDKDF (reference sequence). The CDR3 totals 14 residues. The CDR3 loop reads CATSRDGLEDTQYF. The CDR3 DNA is TGTGCCACCAGCAGAGATGGACTTGAAGATACGCAGTATTTT.

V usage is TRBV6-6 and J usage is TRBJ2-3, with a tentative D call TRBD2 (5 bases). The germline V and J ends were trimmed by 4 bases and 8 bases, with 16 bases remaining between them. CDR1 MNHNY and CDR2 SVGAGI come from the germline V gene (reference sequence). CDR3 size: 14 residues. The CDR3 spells CASSLAFQSGTQYF. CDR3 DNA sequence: TGTGCCAGCAGTTTAGCGTTTCAGTCGGGTACGCAGTATTTT.

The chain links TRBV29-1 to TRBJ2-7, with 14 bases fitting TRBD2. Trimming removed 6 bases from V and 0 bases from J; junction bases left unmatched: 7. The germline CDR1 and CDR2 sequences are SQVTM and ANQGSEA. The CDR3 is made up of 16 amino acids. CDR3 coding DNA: TGCAGCGTCACCGGGACTAGCGGGGGTAGCTCCTACGAGCAGTACTTC. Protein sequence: CSVTGTSGGSSYEQYF.

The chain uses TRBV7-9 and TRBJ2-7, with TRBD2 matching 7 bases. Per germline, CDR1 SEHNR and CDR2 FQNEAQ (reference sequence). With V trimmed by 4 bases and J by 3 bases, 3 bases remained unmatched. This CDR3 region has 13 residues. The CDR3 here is CASSWPGGYEQYF. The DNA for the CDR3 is TGTGCCAGCAGCTGGCCGGGGGGCTACGAGCAGTACTTC.

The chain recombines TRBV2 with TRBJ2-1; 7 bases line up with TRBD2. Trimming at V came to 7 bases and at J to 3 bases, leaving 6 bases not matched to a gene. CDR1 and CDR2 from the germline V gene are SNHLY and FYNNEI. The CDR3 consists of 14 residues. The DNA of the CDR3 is TGTGCCAGCACGTCGAGCGGGGTCTACAATGAGCAGTTCTTC. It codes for CASTSSGVYNEQFF.

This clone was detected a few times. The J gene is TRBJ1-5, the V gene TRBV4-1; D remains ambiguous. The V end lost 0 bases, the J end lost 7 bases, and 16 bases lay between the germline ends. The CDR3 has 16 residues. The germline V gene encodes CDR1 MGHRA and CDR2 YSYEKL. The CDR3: CASSQDGGYGEQPQHF. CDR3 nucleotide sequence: TGCGCCAGCAGCCAAGATGGAGGGTATGGAGAACAGCCCCAGCATTTT.

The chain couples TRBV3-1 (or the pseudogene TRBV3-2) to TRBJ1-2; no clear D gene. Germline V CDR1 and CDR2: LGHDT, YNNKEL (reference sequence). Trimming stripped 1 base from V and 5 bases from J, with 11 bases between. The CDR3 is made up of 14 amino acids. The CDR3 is CASSQARGRYGYTF. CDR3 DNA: TGTGCCAGCAGCCAAGCCCGAGGGAGATATGGCTACACCTTC.